This T cell receptor (beta chain) was retrieved from a study of early T cells in non-severe SARS-CoV-2 infection (dated by TCRdb to the early 2020s). Study-wide context: Bulk RNA from unsorted whole blood was used for TCR sequencing, so alpha and beta chains could not be paired. Overall study outcomes, separate from this receptor: VDJdb matching was skewed toward anti-spike CD8 responses and likely underestimated virus-specific expansions by missing private and CD4 specificities.

Concerning this clonotype itself: Its antigen is currently not known. The record has no base qualities; no much larger clone is one base away.

This was a case-control study nested in a cohort of healthcare workers in London, UK, who had nasopharyngeal swab PCR tests and blood samples taken every week. Between 23 and 31 March 2020, the week of the UK lockdown, healthcare workers were enrolled and then followed up weekly for as long as 16 weeks. The protocol used for the library was 5' RACE. Sequencing took place on a NextSeq 500. To correct for sequencing error and PCR bias, the TCR library protocol tagged individual cDNA molecules with unique molecular identifiers. TCR alpha and beta chains were both sequenced, and the abundances of alpha and beta sequences in each sample were closely correlated with each other. Per the source publication's procedure: Decombinator V4 was used to annotate the V gene, J gene and CDR3 of the TCR sequences. TCRs were defined as expanded if a significant change between any two time points was detected under a Poisson model with p below 0.0001. TCR abundances were normalised to the total number of TCRs sequenced per sample and were expressed as counts per million. TRAV1-2 paired with TRAJ12, TRAJ20 or TRAJ33 defined MAIT TCRs, while TRAV10 paired with TRAJ18 defined iNKT TCRs. VDJdb, accessed 1 November 2021, was searched for CMV, EBV and SARS-CoV-2 annotated TCRs, excluding TCRs annotated for multiple antigens. TCRdb reanalyzed the raw reads on its own, using fastp at Q25 for trimming and MiXCR for clone calling, and kept in-frame beta chains. Identical CDR3 protein sequences are pooled into one entry, listed with their most common genes and DNA. The V and J calls come from TCRdb's annotation, not from the publication. The sample table records 80,000 to 100,000 distinct CDR3 sequences; about an eighth of these occur just once. Of the sample, roughly 7% falls within the top ten clones.

CDR1 and CDR2 were assigned from the germline V gene as SGHAT and FQNNGV. V is reduced by 3 bases and J by 1 base, leaving a spacing of 13 bases between them. The CDR3 spans 16 residues, from the cysteine through the phenylalanine. CDR3 DNA is the only sequence kept; it has 48 bases, read in frame from the first base. The chain employs TRBV11-2 and TRBJ2-1; TRBD1 could be the D gene, as 7 bases match. The TCR sequence derives from an adult who was a healthcare worker with PCR-confirmed SARS-CoV-2 infection or an uninfected control (not recorded which). What was sequenced was whole blood. The base sequence is TGTGCCAGCAGCTTCAGGGGGGCAGATTCCTACAATGAGCAGTTCTTC. It specifies CASSFRGADSYNEQFF.